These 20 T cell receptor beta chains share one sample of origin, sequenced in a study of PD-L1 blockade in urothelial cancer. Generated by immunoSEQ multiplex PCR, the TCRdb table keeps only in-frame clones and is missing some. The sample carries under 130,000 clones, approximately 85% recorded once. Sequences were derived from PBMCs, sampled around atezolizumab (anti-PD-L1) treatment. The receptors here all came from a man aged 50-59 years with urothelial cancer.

The CDR3 DNA follows: TGTGCCAGCAGCTTAGGTTTCGGAGGCGGTTCCGGGGAGCTGTTTTTT. This gives the protein CASSLGFGGGSGELFF. The chain is built from TRBV11-2 and TRBJ2-2; a weak D match, TRBD2 (5 bases). The germline V gene has CDR1 SGHAT and CDR2 FQNNGV. This CDR3 region has 16 residues. The V gene lost 1 base and the J gene lost 6 bases, with 15 bases spanning the gap.

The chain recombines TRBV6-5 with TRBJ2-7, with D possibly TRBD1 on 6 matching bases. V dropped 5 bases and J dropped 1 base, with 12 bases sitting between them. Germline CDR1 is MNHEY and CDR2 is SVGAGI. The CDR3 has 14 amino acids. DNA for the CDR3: TGTGCCAGCAGTCCCCACAGGGTATCCTACGAGCAGTACTTC. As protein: CASSPHRVSYEQYF.

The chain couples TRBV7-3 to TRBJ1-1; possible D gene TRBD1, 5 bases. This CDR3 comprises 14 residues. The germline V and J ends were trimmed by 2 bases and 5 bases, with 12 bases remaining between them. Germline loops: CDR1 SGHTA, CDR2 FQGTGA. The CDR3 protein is CASSLLGGGTEAFF. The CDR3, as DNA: TGTGCCAGCAGCTTACTGGGTGGGGGGACTGAAGCTTTCTTT.

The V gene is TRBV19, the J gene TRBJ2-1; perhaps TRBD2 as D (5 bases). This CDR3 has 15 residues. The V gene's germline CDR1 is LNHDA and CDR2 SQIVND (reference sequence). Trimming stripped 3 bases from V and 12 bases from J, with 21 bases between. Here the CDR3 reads CASSIRFKWAGGQFF. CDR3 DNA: TGTGCCAGTAGTATCCGATTCAAGTGGGCCGGAGGGCAGTTCTTC.

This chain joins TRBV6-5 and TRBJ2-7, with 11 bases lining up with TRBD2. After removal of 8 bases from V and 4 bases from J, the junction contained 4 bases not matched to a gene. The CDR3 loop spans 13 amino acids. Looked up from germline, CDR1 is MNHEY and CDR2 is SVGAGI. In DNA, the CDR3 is TGTGCCAGCGGGGGACTAGCGGAATACGAGCAGTACTTC. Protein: CASGGLAEYEQYF.

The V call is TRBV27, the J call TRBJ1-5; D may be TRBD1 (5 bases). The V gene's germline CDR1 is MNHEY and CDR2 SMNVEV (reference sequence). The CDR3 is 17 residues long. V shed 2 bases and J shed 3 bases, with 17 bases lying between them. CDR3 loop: CASSLNAGKADNQPQHF. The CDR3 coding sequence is TGTGCCAGCAGTTTAAATGCAGGGAAGGCGGACAATCAGCCCCAGCATTTT.

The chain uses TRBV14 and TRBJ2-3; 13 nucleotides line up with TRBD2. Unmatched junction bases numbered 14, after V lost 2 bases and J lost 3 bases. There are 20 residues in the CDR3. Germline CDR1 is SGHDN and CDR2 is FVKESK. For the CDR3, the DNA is TGTGCCAGCAGCCAATTTAGGACTAGCGGGAGTTCCGTCCGTACAGATACGCAGTATTTT. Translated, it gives CASSQFRTSGSSVRTDTQYF.

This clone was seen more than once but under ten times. CDR3 region: CAWGSGSIQYF. CDR3 coding DNA: TGTGCCTGGGGGTCGGGGAGCATTCAGTACTTC. The genes are TRBV30 and TRBJ2-4; a weak D match, TRBD2 (5 bases). CDR1 is GTSNPN and CDR2 is SVGIG in the germline V gene (reference sequence). V was trimmed by 5 bases and J by 9 bases, leaving 11 bases between them. The CDR3 is made up of 11 amino acids.

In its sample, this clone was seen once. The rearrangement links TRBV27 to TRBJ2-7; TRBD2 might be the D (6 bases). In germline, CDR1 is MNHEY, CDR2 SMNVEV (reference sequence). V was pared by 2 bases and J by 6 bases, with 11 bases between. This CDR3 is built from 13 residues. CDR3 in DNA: TGTGCCAGCAGTTTAGTGGATAGCGGCGAGCAGTACTTC. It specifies CASSLVDSGEQYF.

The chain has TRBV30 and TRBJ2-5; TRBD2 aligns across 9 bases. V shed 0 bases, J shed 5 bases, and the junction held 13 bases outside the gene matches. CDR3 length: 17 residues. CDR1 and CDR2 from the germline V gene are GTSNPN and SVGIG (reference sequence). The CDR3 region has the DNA TGTGCCTGGAGTGTAGGGGGGGCTAGCGGGGCTGGGGAGACCCAGTACTTC. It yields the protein CAWSVGGASGAGETQYF.

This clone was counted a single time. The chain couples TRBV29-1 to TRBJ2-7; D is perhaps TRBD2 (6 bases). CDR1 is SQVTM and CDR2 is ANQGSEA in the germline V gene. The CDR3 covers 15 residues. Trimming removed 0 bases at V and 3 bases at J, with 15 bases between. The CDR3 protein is CSVEDATSYGYEQYF. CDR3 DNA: TGCAGCGTTGAAGATGCAACTAGCTACGGCTACGAGCAGTACTTC.

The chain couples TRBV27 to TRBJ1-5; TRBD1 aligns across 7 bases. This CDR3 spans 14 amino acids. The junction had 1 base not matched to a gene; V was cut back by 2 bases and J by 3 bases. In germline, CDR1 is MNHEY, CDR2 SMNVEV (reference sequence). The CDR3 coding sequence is TGTGCCAGCAGTTTAAGGGGGCTCAATCAGCCCCAGCATTTT. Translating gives CASSLRGLNQPQHF.

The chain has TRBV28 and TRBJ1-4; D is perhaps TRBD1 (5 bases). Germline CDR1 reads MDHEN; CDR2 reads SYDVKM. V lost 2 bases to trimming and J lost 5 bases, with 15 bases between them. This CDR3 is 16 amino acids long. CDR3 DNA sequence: TGTGCCAGCAGTTTACGGGGGGGGATGATAAATGAAAAACTGTTTTTT. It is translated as CASSLRGGMINEKLFF.

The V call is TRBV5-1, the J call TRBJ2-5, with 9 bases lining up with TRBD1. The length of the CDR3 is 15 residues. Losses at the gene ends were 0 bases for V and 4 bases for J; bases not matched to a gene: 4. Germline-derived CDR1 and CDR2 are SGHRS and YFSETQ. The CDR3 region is CASSLGTGGLETQYF. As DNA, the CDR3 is TGCGCCAGCAGCTTGGGAACAGGGGGCTTAGAGACCCAGTACTTC.

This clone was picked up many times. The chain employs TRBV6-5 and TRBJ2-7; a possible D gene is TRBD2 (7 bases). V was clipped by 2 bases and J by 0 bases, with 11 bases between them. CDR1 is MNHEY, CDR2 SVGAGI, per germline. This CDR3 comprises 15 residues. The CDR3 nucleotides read TGTGCCAGCAGTTACGCGGGGGCACCCTCCTACGAGCAGTACTTC. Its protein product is CASSYAGAPSYEQYF.

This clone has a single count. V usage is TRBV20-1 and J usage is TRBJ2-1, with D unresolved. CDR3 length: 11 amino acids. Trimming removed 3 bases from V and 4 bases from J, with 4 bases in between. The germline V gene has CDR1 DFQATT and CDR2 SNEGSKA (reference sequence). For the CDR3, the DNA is TGCAGTGCTAGCACTTACAATGAGCAGTTCTTC. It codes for CSASTYNEQFF.

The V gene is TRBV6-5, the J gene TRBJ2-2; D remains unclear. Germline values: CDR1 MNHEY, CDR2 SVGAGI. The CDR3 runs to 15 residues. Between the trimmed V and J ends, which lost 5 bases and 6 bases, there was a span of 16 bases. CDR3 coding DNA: TGTGCCAGCAGTCCCAGTCGTCTCCCCCCCGGGGAGCTGTTTTTT. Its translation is CASSPSRLPPGELFF.

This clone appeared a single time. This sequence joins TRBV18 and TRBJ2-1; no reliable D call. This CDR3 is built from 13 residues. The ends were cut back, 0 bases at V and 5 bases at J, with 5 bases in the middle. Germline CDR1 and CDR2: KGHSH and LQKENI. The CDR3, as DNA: TGTGCCAGCTCACCACCCCCCGACAATGAGCAGTTCTTC. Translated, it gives CASSPPPDNEQFF.

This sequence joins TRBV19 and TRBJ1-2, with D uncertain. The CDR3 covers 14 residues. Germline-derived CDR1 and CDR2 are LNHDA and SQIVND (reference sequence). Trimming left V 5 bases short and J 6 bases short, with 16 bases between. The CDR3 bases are TGTGCCAGTAGTCCTCGATCGGTACTTAATGGCTACACCTTC. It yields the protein CASSPRSVLNGYTF.

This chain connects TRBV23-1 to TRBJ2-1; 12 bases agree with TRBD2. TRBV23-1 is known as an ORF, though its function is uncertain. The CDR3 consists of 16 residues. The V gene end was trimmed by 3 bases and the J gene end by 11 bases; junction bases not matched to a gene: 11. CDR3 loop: CASSQRQGTSGRKQFF. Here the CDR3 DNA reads TGCGCCAGCAGTCAGCGACAGGGGACTAGCGGGCGTAAGCAGTTCTTC.